This T cell receptor (beta chain) was found in a study of regulatory and conventional T cells in RAG deficiency (dated by TCRdb to about 2017). In terms of the full investigation: To compare the diversity and composition of the repertoires of Treg, conventional CD4+ and CD8+ T cells between RAG-deficient patients and healthy controls, the study applied high-throughput TCR beta sequencing. Study-wide findings and limitations: Unique TCR beta sequences from Treg cells were roughly 94-fold fewer in Omenn syndrome and CID/AS patients than controls, versus approximately 10-fold for other subsets. Some T-cell subset analyses were not done for some subjects. Shorter CDR3 lengths were found in all patient T-cell subsets, and >90% Treg-Tconv repertoire overlap at nucleotide and amino acid level was observed in Omenn syndrome patients. The CD25-high CD127-low cells sorted from Omenn syndrome patients may be peripherally activated cells rather than true Treg cells. RAG-deficient patients showed markedly lower Shannon entropy and higher Simpson indices than control T-cell subpopulations.

Library preparation used the immunoSEQ multiplex PCR assay. Rearranged TCR beta chain products were amplified from genomic DNA of sorted T-cell subsets and sequenced. From the authors' description of their analysis: Shannon entropy and Simpson indices were used to measure how diverse the repertoire of productive TCR beta rearrangements was. Clonal expansion was assessed using the summed frequency of the 100 most abundant productive TCR beta clonotypes among total reads. A self-reactivity index based on amino acid usage at CDR3beta positions 6 and 7 was applied to the TRB repertoires. Two-way ANOVA was applied to the repertoire analyses, whereas Student t or Mann-Whitney tests were applied to the flow cytometric analyses. TCRdb obtained this table from immuneACCESS and retained in-frame rearrangements with V and J assigned. These tables miss some clones; where compared with another copy, unresolved V genes account for less than half of the shortfall, and the remainder is unexplained. V and J calls and clone size are as listed in that table; D and trimming were resolved from the DNA. The sample includes under 35,000 clones, with 76% observed a single time. The ten top clones hold under 4.5% of the sample.

Before genomic DNA extraction, conventional CD4+ T cells were purified from blood as CD25-low CD127-high cells. Eight or nine healthy control donors served as the comparison group for repertoire analyses. Points on this clone: Its antigen is unknown. No qualities accompany the bases; no much larger clone lies one base away.

V lost 9 bases and J lost 0 bases; the stretch between them is 12 bases long. Looking up the germline V gene yields CDR1 SGHRS and CDR2 YFSETQ. The CDR3 covers 13 residues, taking in both the cysteine and the phenylalanine. Only CDR3 DNA remains: 39 bases, in frame from the first base. The sample was also linked to a second study, of regulatory T cells. The second study also describes: The multiplex PCR used 52 forward TRBV primers and 13 reverse TRBJ primers, with assay-based and computational corrections for amplification bias. In patients, repertoires had restricted unique TRB V-J pairs and skewed V and J gene usage, with regulatory T cells showing the most marked changes. T-cell receptor beta repertoires of sorted regulatory, conventional CD4+ and CD8+ T cells were compared between CD3G-deficient patients and healthy controls. Ficoll density separation was used to isolate peripheral blood mononuclear cells. Rearranged TRB loci were amplified from genomic DNA by multiplex PCR within the immunoSEQ assay. TRB amplicons were sequenced using an Illumina HiSeq platform. Custom algorithms error-filtered the raw sequences and aligned the raw sequences to reference gene sequences, after which the immunoSEQ online tools were used for analysis. The frequencies of productive and nonproductive TRB rearrangements were evaluated among unique sequences as well as among total sequences. For group comparisons, t tests, Mann-Whitney tests or two-way ANOVA were performed in Prism software.

Here the chain combines TRBV5-1 and TRBJ1-1, with no confidently assigned D gene. Sequencing was carried out using CD4+ effector T cells sorted from blood. This clonotype originated in a human donor in good health. The CDR3: CATRTNLNTEAFF. The sequenced DNA is TGCGCCACTCGGACCAACCTGAACACTGAAGCTTTCTTT.